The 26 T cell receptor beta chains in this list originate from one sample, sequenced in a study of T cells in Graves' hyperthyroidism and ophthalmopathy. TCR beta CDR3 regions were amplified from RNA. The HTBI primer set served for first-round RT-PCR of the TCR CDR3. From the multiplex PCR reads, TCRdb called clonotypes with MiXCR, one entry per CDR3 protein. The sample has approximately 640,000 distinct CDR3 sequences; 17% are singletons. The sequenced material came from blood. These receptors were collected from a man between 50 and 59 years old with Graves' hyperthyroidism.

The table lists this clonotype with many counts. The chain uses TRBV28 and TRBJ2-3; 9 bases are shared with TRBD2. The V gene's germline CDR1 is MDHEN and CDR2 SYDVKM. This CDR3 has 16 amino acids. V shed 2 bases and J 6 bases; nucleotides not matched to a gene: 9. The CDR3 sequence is CASSLTSGRIRDTQYF. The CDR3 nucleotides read TGTGCCAGCAGTTTAACCAGCGGGAGGATTCGTGATACGCAGTATTTT. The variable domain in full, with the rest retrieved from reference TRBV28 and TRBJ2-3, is DVKVTQSSRYLVKRTGEKVFLECVQDMDHENMFWYRQDPGLGLRLIYFSYDVKMKEKGDIPEGYSVSREKKERFSLILESASTNQTSMYLCASSLTSGRIRDTQYFGPGTRLTVL.

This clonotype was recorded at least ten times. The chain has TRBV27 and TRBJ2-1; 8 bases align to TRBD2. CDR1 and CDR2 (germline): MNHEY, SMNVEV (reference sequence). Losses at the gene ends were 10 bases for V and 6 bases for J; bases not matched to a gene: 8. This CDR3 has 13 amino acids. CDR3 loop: CATGLAGLNEQFF. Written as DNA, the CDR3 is TGTGCCACCGGGCTAGCGGGCCTCAATGAGCAGTTCTTC.

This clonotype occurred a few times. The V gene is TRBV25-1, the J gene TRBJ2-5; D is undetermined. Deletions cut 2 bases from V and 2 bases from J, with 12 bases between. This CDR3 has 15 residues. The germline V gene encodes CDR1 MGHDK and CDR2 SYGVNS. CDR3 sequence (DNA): TGTGCCAGCAGTGAAGGGCTTCGCCGGCAAGAGACCCAGTACTTC. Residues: CASSEGLRRQETQYF. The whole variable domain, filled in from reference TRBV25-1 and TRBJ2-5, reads EADIYQTPRYLVIGTGKKITLECSQTMGHDKMYWYQQDPGMELHLIHYSYGVNSTEKGDLSSESTVSRIRTEHFPLTLESARPSHTSQYLCASSEGLRRQETQYFGPGTRLLVL.

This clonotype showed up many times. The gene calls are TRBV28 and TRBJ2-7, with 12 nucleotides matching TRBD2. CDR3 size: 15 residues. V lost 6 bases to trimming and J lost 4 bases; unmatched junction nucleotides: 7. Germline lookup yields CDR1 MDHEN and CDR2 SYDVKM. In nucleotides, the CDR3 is TGTGCCAGCAGAGAGACTAGCGGGAGATCGTACGAGCAGTACTTC. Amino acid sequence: CASRETSGRSYEQYF.

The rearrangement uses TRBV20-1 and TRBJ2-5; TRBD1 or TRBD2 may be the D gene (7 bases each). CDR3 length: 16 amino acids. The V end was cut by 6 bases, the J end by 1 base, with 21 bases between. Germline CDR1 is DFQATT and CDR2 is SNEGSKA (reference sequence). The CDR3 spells CSARRGRGLFQETQYF. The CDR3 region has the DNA TGCAGTGCCCGCCGAGGGAGGGGGCTATTCCAAGAGACCCAGTACTTC.

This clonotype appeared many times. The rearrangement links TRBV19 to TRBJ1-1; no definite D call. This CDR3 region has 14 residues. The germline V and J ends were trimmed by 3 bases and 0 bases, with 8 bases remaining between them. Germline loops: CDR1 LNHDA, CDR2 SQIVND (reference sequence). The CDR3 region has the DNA TGTGCCAGTAGTATTGCGGAAATGAACACTGAAGCTTTCTTT. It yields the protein CASSIAEMNTEAFF.

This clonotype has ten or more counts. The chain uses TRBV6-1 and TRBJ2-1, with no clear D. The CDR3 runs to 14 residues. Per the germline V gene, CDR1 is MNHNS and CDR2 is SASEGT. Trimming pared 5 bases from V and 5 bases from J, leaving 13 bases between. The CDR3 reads CASSTPGHNNEQFF. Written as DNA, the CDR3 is TGTGCCAGCAGTACCCCGGGCCATAACAATGAGCAGTTCTTC.

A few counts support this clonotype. CDR3 region: CASSDLAALYGKNIQYF. The CDR3 nucleotides read TGTGCCAGCAGTGATCTGGCGGCCCTTTATGGCAAAAACATTCAGTACTTC. The V gene is TRBV6-1, the J gene TRBJ2-4; D is uncertain. The V gene lost 3 bases and the J gene lost 3 bases, with 18 bases spanning the gap. This CDR3 comprises 17 residues. Per germline, CDR1 MNHNS and CDR2 SASEGT.

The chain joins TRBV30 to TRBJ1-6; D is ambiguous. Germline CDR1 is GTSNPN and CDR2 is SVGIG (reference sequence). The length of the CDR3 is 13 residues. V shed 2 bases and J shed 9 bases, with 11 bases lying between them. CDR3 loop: CAWSPFGGSPLHF. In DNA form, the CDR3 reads TGTGCCTGGAGTCCTTTTGGCGGTTCACCCCTCCACTTT.

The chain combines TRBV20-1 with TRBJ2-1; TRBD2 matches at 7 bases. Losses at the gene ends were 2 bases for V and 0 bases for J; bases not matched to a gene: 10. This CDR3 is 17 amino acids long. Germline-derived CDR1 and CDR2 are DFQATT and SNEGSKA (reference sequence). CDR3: CSARNRERGSSYNEQFF. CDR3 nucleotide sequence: TGCAGTGCTAGAAACCGGGAGCGGGGAAGCTCCTACAATGAGCAGTTCTTC.

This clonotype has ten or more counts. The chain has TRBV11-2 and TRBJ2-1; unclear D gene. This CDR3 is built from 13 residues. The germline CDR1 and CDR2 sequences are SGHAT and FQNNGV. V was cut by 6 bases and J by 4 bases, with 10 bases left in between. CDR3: CASSGTLYNEQFF. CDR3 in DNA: TGTGCCAGCAGTGGAACGCTTTACAATGAGCAGTTCTTC.

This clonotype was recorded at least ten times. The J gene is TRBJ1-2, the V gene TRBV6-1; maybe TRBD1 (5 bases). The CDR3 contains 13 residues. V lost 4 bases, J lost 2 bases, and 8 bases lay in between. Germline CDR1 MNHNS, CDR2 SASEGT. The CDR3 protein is CASSAGQNYGYTF. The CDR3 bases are TGTGCCAGCAGTGCGGGGCAAAACTATGGCTACACCTTC.

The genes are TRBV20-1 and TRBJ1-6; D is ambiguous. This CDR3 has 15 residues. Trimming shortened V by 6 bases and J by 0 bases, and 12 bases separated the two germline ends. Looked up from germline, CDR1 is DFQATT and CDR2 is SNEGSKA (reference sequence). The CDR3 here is CSALLGVSYNSPLHF. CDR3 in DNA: TGCAGTGCGCTCCTTGGGGTCTCCTATAATTCACCCCTCCACTTT.

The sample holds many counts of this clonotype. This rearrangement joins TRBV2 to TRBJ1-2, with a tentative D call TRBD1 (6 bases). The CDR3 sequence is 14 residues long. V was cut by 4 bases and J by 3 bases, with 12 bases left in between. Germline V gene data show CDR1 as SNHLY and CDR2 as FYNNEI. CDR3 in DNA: TGTGCCAGCAGTGGGGACACGCACTACTATGGCTACACCTTC. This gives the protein CASSGDTHYYGYTF.

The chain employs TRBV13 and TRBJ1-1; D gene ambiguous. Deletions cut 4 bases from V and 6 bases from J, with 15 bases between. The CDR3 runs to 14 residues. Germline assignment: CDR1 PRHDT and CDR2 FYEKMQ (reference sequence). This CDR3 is CASSYDSGRAEAFF. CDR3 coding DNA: TGTGCCAGCAGCTACGACTCGGGAAGGGCTGAAGCTTTCTTT.

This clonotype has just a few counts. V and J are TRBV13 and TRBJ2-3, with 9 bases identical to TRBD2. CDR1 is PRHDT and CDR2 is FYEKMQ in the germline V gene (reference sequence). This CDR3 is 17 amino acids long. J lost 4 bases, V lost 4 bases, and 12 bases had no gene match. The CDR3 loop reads CASSSFASGTEADTQYF. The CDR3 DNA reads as TGTGCCAGCAGCTCCTTCGCTAGCGGGACAGAGGCAGATACGCAGTATTTT.

The chain's CDR3 is CASSLGFSGTGQDTIYF. For the CDR3, the DNA is TGTGCCAGCAGCTTAGGTTTCTCTGGGACAGGGCAAGACACCATATATTTT. This sequence joins TRBV11-2 and TRBJ1-3, with 9 bases lining up with TRBD1. Germline values: CDR1 SGHAT, CDR2 FQNNGV. The ends lost 1 base at V and 8 bases at J; junction bases unmatched: 12. The CDR3 is made up of 17 amino acids.

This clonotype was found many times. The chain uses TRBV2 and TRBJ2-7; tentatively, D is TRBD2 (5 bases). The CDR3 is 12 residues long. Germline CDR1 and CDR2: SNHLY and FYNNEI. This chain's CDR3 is CTSSRGMYEQYF. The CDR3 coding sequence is TGTACCTCAAGCCGGGGTATGTACGAGCAGTACTTC.

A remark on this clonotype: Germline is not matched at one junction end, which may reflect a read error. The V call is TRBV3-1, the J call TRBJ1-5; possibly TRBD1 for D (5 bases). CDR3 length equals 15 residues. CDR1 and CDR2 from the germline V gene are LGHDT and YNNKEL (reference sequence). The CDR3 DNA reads TGTGCCAGCAGCCCGGGGCCCCTTAGCAATCAGTCCCAGCATTTT. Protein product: CASSPGPLSNQSQHF.

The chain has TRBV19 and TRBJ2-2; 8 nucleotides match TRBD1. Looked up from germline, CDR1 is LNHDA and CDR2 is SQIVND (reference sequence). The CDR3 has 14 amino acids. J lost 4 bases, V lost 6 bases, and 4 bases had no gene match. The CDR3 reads CASRQGAGTGELFF. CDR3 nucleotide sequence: TGTGCCAGTAGGCAGGGGGCGGGCACCGGGGAGCTGTTTTTT.

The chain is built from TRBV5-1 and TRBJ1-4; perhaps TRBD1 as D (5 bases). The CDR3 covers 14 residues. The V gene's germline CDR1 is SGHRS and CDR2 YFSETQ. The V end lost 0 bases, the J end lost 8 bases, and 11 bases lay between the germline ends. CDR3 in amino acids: CASSLGDEIEKLFF. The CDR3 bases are TGCGCCAGCAGCTTGGGGGACGAAATCGAAAAACTGTTTTTT. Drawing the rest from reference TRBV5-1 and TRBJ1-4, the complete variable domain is KAGVTQTPRYLIKTRGQQVTLSCSPISGHRSVSWYQQTPGQGLQFLFEYFSETQRNKGNFPGRFSGRQFSNSRSEMNVSTLELGDSALYLCASSLGDEIEKLFFGSGTQLSVL.

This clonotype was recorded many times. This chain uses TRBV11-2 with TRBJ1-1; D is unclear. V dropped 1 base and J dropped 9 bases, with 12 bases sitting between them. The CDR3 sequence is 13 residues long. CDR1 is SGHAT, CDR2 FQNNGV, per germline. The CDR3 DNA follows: TGTGCCAGCAGCTTAGCGCCTTTCCAGCAAGCTTTCTTT. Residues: CASSLAPFQQAFF.

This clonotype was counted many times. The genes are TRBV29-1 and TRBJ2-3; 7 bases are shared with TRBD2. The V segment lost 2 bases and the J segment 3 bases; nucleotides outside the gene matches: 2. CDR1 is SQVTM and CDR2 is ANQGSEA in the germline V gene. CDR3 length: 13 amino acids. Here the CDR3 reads CSVELGLTDTQYF. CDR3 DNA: TGCAGCGTTGAACTGGGACTAACAGATACGCAGTATTTT.

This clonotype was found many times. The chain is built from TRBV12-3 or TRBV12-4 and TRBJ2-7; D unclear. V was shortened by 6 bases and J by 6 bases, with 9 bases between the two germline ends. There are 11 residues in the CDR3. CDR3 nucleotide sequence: TGTGCCAGCAGCTCTGTGTCCGAGCAGTACTTC. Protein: CASSSVSEQYF.

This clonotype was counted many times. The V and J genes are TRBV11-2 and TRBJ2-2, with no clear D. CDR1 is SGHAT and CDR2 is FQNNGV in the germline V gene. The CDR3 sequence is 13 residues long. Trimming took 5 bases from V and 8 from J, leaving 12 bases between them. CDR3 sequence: CASSLVRAGELFF. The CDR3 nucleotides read TGTGCCAGCAGCCTAGTTAGGGCGGGGGAGCTGTTTTTT.

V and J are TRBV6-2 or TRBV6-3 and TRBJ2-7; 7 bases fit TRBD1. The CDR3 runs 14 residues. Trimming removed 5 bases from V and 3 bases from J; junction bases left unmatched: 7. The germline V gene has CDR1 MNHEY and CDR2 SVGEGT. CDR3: CASSLDRFDYEQYF. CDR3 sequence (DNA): TGTGCCAGCAGTCTGGACAGGTTTGACTACGAGCAGTACTTC.